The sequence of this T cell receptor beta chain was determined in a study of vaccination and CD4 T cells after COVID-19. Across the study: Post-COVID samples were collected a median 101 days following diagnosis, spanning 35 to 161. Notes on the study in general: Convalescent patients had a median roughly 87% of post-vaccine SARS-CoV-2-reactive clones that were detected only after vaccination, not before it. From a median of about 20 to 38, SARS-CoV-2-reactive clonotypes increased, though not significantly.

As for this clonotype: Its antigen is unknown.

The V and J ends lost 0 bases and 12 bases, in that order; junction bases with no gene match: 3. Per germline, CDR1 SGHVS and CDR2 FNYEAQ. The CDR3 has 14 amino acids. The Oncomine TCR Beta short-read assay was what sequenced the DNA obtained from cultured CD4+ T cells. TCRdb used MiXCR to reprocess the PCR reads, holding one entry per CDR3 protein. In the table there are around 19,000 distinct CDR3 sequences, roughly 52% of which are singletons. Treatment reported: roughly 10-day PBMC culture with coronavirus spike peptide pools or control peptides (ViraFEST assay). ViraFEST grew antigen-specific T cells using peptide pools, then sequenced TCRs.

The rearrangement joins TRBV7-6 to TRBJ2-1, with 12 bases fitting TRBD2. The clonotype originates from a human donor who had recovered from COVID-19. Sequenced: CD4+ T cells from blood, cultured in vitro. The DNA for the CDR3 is TGTGCCAGCAGCTTAGCGCCTAGCGGGAGGGGGCAGTTCTTC. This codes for CASSLAPSGRGQFF.